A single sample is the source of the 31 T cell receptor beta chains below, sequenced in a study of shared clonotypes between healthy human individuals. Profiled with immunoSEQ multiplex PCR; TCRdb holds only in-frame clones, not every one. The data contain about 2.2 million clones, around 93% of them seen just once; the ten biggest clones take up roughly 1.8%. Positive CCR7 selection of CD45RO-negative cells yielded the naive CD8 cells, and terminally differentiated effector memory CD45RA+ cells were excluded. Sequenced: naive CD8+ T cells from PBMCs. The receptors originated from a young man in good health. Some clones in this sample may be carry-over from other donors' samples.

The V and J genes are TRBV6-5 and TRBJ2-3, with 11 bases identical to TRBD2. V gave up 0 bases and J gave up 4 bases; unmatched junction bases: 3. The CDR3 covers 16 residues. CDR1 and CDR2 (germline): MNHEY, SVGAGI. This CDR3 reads CASSYSSGRAPDTQYF. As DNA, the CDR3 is TGTGCCAGCAGTTACTCTAGCGGGAGGGCCCCAGATACGCAGTATTTT.

CDR3 sequence: CASSDGYEGYGYTF. The DNA of the CDR3 is TGCGCCAGCAGTGATGGATATGAGGGCTATGGCTACACCTTC. The chain is built from TRBV10-1 and TRBJ1-2; D remains unclear. V dropped 3 bases and J dropped 4 bases, with 12 bases sitting between them. CDR1 is WNHNN and CDR2 is SYGVQD in the germline V gene (reference sequence). CDR3 length: 14 amino acids.

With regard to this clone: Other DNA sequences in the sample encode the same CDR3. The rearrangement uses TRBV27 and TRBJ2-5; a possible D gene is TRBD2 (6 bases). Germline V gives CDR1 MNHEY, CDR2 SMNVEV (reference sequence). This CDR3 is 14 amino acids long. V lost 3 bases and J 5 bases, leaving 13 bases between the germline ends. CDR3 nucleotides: TGTGCCAGCAGTTTTATCGGTGGGGGGGAGACCCAGTACTTC. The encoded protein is CASSFIGGGETQYF.

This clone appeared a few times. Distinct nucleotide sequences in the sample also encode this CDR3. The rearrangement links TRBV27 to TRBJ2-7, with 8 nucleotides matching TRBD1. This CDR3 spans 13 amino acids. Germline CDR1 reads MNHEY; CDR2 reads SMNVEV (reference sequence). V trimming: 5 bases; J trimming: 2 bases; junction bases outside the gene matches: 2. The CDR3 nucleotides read TGTGCCAGCAGTCAGGGGGCGACCTACGAGCAGTACTTC. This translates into CASSQGATYEQYF.

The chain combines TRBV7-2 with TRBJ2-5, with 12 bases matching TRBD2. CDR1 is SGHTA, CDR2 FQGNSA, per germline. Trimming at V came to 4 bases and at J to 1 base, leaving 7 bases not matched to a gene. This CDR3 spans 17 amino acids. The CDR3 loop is CASSSRTSGNFQETQYF. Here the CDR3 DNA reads TGTGCCAGCAGCTCGCGGACTAGCGGGAACTTCCAAGAGACCCAGTACTTC.

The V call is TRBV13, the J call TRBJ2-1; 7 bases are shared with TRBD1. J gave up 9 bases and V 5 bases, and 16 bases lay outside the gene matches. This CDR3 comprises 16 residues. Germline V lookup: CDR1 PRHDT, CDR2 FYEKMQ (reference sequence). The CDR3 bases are TGTGCCAGCAGCCCGCGAGGGGGCGAAAGATTCAGTGAGCAGTTCTTC. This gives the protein CASSPRGGERFSEQFF.

The CDR3 nucleotides read TGTGCCAGCAGCCTAGGACTAGGAAAGAACGAGCAGTACTTC. Protein sequence: CASSLGLGKNEQYF. The chain carries TRBV9 and TRBJ2-7; 7 bases align to TRBD2. The CDR3 is made up of 14 amino acids. V trimming: 4 bases; J trimming: 5 bases; junction bases outside the gene matches: 9. In germline, CDR1 is SGDLS, CDR2 YYNGEE.

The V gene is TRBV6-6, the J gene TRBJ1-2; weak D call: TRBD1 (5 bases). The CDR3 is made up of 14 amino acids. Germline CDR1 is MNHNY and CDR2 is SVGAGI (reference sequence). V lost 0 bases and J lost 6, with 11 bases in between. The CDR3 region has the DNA TGTGCCAGCAGTTACTCGGAGGGGTTTAATGGCTACACCTTC. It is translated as CASSYSEGFNGYTF.

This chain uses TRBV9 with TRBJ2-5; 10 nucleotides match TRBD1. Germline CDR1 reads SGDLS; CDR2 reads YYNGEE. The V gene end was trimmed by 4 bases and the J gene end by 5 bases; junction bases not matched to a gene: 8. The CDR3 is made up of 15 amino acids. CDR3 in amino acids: CASSPWTGGAETQYF. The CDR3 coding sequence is TGTGCCAGCAGCCCCTGGACAGGGGGTGCGGAGACCCAGTACTTC.

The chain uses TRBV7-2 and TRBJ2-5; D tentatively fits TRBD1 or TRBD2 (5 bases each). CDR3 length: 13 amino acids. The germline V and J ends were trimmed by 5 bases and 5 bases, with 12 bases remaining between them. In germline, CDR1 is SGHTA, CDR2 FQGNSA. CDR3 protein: CASSLRGAETQYF. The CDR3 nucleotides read TGTGCCAGCAGCCTGAGGGGCGCGGAGACCCAGTACTTC.

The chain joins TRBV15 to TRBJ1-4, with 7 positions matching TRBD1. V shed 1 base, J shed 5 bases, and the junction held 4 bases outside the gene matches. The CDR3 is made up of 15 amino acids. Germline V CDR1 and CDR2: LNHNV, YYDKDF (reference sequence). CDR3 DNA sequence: TGTGCCACCAGCAGAGGGAGGGGGCGCAATGAAAAACTGTTTTTT. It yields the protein CATSRGRGRNEKLFF.

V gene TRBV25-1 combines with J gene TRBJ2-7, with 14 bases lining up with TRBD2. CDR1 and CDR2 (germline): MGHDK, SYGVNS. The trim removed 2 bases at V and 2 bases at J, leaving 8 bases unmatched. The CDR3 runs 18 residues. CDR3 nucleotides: TGTGCCAGCAGTGAAGGGATGGGACTAGCGGGGGCCGCCTACGAGCAGTACTTC. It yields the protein CASSEGMGLAGAAYEQYF.

The CDR3 DNA reads TGCGCCAGCAGCCAAGATGCTGGGCGGCCCAATCAGCCCCAGCATTTT. Translating gives CASSQDAGRPNQPQHF. V is TRBV4-1 and J is TRBJ1-5; no reliable D call. Germline V CDR1 and CDR2: MGHRA, YSYEKL. V lost 0 bases and J 3 bases, leaving 12 bases between the germline ends. The CDR3 runs to 16 residues.

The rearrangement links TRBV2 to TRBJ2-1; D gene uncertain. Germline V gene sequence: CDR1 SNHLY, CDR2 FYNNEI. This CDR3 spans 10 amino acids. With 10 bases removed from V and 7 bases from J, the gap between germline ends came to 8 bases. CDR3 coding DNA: TGTGCCATCCTAAGGAATGAGCAGTTCTTC. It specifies CAILRNEQFF.

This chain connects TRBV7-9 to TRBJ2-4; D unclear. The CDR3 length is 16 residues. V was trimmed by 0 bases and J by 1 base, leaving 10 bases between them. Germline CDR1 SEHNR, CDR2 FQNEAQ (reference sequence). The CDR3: CASSLASAAAKNIQYF. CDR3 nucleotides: TGTGCCAGCAGCTTAGCAAGTGCAGCTGCCAAAAACATTCAGTACTTC.

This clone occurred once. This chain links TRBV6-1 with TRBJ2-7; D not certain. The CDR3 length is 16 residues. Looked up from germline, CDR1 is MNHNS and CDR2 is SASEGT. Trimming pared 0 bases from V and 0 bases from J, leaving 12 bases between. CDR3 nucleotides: TGTGCCAGCAGTGAAGCGGAAGACAACTACTCCTACGAGCAGTACTTC. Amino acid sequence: CASSEAEDNYSYEQYF.

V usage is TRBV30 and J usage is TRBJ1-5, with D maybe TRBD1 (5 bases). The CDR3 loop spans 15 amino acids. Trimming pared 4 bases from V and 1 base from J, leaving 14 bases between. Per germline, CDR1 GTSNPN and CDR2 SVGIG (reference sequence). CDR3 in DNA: TGTGCCTGGAAAATTAGGGGTTACAGCAATCAGCCCCAGCATTTT. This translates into CAWKIRGYSNQPQHF.

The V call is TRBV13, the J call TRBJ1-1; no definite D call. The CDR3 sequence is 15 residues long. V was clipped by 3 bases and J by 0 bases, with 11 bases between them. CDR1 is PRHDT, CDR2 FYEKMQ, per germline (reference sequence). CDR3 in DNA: TGTGCCAGCAGCTTCGGGGAGATCATGAACACTGAAGCTTTCTTT. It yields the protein CASSFGEIMNTEAFF.

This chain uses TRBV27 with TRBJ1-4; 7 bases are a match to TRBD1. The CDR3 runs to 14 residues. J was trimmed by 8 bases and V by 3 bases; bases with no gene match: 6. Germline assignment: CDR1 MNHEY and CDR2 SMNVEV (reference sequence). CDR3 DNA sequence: TGTGCCAGCAGTTTGACAGGGTCAGGAGAAAAACTGTTTTTT. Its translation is CASSLTGSGEKLFF.

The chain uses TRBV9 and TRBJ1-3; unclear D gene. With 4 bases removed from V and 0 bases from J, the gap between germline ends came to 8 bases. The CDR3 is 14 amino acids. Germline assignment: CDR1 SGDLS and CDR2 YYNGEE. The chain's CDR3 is CASSSPTSGNTIYF. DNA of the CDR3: TGTGCCAGCAGCTCCCCGACCTCTGGAAACACCATATATTTT.

The CDR3 protein is CASRGLNSYEQYF. As DNA, the CDR3 is TGTGCCAGTAGGGGTCTTAACTCCTACGAGCAGTACTTC. This chain connects TRBV19 to TRBJ2-7; D call uncertain. This CDR3 is built from 13 residues. Germline lookup yields CDR1 LNHDA and CDR2 SQIVND (reference sequence). Trimming took 6 bases from V and 0 from J, leaving 9 bases between them.

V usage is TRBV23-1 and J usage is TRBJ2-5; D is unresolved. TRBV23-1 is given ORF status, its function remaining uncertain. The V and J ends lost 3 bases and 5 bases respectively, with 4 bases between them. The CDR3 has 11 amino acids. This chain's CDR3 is CASSHRETQYF. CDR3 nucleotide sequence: TGCGCCAGCAGTCACCGGGAGACCCAGTACTTC.

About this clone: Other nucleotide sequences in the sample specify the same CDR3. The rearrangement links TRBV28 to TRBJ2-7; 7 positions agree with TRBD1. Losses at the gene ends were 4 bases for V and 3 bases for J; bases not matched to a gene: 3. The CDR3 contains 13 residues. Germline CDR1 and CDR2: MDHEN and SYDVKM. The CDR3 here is CASSSGTDYEQYF. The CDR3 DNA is TGTGCCAGCAGTTCCGGGACAGACTACGAGCAGTACTTC. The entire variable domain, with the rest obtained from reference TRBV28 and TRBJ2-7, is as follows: DVKVTQSSRYLVKRTGEKVFLECVQDMDHENMFWYRQDPGLGLRLIYFSYDVKMKEKGDIPEGYSVSREKKERFSLILESASTNQTSMYLCASSSGTDYEQYFGPGTRLTVT.

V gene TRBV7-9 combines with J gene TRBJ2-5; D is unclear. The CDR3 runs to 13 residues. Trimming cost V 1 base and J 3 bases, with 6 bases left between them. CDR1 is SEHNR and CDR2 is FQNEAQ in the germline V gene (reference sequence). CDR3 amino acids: CASSLGIKETQYF. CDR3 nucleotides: TGTGCCAGCAGCTTAGGGATAAAAGAGACCCAGTACTTC.

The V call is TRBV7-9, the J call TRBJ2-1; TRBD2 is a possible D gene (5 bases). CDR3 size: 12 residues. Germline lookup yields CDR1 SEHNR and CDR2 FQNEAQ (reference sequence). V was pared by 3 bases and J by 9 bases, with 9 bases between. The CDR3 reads CASSFSGVEQFF. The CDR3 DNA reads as TGTGCCAGCAGCTTTTCCGGGGTTGAGCAGTTCTTC.

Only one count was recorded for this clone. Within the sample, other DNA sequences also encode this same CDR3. CDR3 residues: CASSIGPGNEQFF. DNA of the CDR3: TGTGCCAGTAGTATAGGTCCGGGAAATGAGCAGTTCTTC. The rearrangement links TRBV19 to TRBJ2-1; perhaps TRBD2 as D (5 bases). The CDR3 length is 13 residues. V was trimmed by 1 base and J by 7 bases, leaving 8 bases between them. Germline assignment: CDR1 LNHDA and CDR2 SQIVND (reference sequence).

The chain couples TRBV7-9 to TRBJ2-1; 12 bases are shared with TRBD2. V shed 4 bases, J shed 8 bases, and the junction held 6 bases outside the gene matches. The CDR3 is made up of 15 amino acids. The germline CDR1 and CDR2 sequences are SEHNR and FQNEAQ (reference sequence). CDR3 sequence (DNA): TGTGCCAGCAGCTCGACTAGCGGGAGTATCTATGAGCAGTTCTTC. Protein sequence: CASSSTSGSIYEQFF.

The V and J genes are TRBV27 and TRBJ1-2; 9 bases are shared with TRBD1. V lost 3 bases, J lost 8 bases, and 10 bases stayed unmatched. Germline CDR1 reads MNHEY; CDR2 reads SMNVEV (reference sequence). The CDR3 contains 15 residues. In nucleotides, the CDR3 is TGTGCCAGCAGTTTGGGGGGACAGGGCGTAGGCGGCTACACCTTC. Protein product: CASSLGGQGVGGYTF.

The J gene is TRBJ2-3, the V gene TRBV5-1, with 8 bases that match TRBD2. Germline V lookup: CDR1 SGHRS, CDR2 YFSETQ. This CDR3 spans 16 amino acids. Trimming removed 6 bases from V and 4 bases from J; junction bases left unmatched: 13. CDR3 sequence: CASTRTSGGVPDTQYF. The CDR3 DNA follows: TGCGCCAGCACTCGAACTAGCGGCGGAGTTCCAGATACGCAGTATTTT.

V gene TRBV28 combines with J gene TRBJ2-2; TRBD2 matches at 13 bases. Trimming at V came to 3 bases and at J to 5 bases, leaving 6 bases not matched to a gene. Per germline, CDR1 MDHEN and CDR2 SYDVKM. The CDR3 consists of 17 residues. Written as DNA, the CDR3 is TGTGCCAGCAGTTTCAGACTAGCGGGAGGCGGGACCGGGGAGCTGTTTTTT. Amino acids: CASSFRLAGGGTGELFF.

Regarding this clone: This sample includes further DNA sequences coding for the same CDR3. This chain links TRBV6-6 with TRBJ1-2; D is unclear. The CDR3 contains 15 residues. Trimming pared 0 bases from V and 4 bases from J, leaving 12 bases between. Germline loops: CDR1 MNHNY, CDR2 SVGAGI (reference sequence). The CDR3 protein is CASSYSEGSSYGYTF. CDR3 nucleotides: TGTGCCAGCAGTTACTCGGAGGGTTCCTCCTATGGCTACACCTTC.